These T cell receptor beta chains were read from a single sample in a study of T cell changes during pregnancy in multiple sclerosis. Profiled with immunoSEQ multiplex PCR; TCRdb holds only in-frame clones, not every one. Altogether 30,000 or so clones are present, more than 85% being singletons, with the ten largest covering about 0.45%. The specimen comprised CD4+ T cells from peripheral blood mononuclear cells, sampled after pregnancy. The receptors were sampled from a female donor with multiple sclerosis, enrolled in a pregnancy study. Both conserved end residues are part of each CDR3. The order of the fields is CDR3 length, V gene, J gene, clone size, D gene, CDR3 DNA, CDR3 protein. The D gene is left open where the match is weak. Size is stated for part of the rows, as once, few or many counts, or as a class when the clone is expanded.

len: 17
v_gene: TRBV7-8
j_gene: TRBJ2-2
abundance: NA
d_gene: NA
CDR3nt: TGTGCCAGCAGATCATCCAGGGGCGGACCGGGCACCGGGGAGCTGTTTTTT
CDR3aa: CASRSSRGGPGTGELFF

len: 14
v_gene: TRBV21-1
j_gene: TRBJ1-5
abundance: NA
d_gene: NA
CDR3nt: TGTGCCAGCAGCCTTTTAGGACTCCCTCGGCCCCAGCATTTT
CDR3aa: CASSLLGLPRPQHF

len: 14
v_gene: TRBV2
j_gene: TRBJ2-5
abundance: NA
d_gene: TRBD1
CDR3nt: TGTGCCAGCAGCTCAGACAGGGGGGTAGAGACCCAGTACTTC
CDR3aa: CASSSDRGVETQYF

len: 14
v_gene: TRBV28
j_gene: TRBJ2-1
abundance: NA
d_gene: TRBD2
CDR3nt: TGTGCCAGCAGCCGGACTAGCGGATTCAATGAGCAGTTCTTC
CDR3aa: CASSRTSGFNEQFF

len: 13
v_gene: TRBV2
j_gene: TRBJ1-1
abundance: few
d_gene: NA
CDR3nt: TGTGCCAGCATCCCAGACTGGAACACTGAAGCTTTCTTT
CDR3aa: CASIPDWNTEAFF

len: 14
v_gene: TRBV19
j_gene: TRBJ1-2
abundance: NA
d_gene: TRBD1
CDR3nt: TGTGCCAGTAGTCCGGGACAGGGAAGATATGGCTACACCTTC
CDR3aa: CASSPGQGRYGYTF

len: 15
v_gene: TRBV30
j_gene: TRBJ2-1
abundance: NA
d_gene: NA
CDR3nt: TGTGCCTGGAGATCGGGACTCATTGTCCACAATGAGCAGTTCTTC
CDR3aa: CAWRSGLIVHNEQFF

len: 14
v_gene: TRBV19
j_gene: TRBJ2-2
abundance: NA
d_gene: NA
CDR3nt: TGTGCCAGTAGGACAGAACAGAACACCGGGGAGCTGTTTTTT
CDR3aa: CASRTEQNTGELFF

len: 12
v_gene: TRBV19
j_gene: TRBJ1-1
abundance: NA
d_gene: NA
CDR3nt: TGTGCCAGTAGTAACTTTCGGGCTGAAGCTTTCTTT
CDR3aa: CASSNFRAEAFF

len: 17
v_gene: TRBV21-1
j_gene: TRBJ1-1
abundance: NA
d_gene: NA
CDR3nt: TGTGCCAGCAGCAAAGCGCGGTGGACAGGGGCGAACACTGAAGCTTTCTTT
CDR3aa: CASSKARWTGANTEAFF

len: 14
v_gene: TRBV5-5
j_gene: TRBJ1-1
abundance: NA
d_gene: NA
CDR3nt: TGTGCCAGCAGCTTCCCTACGGGTAACACTGAAGCTTTCTTT
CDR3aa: CASSFPTGNTEAFF

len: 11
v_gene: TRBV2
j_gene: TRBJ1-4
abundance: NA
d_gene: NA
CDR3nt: TGTGCCAGCACCAACAGCGAAAAACTGTTTTTT
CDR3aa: CASTNSEKLFF

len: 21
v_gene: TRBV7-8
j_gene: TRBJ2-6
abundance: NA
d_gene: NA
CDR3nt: TGTGCCAGCAGCTTAGAAGCAGGGTTAATGTTTGGCCTACCTGGGGCCAACGTCCTGACTTTC
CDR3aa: CASSLEAGLMFGLPGANVLTF

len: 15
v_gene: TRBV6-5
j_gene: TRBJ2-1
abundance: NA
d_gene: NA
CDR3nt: TGTGCCAGCAGCACCTGGACTAAAACGAGGAATGAGCAGTTCTTC
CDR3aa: CASSTWTKTRNEQFF

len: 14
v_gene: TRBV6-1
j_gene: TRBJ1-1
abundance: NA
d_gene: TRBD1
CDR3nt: TGTGCCAGCAATGACAGGGGGAAAGGCACTGAAGCTTTCTTT
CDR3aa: CASNDRGKGTEAFF

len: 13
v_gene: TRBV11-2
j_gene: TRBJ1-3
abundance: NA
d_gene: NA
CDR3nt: TGTGCCAGCAGCTCCGGGGTGACATACACCATATATTTT
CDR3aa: CASSSGVTYTIYF

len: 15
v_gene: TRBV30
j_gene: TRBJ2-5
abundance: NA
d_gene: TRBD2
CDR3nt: TGTGCCTGGAGTCCAGGACTAGCGAAGAGGGAGACCCAGTACTTC
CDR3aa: CAWSPGLAKRETQYF

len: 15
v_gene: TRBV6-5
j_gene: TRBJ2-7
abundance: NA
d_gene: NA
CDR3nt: TGTGCCAGCAGCAACGATCCAGGGCAGGGCTCCGAGCAGTACTTC
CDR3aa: CASSNDPGQGSEQYF

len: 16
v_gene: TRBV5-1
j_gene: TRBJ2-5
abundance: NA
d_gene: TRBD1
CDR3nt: TGCGCCAGCAGCCGTCAACCGGGACAGGGGGAAGAGACCCAGTACTTC
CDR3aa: CASSRQPGQGEETQYF

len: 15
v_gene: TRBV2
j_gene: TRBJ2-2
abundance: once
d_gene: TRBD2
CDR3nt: TGTGCCAGCAGTGAATCAAGCGGGAGGGCCGGGGAGCTGTTTTTT
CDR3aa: CASSESSGRAGELFF

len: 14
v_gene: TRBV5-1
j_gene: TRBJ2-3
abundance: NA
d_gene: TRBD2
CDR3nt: TGCGCCAGCAGCTTTAGCGGGAGCTCAGATACGCAGTATTTT
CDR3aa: CASSFSGSSDTQYF

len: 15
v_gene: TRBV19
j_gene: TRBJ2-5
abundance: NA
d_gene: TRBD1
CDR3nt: TGTGCCAGTAGTATAGGGACAGGGGTCGGAGAGACCCAGTACTTC
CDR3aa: CASSIGTGVGETQYF

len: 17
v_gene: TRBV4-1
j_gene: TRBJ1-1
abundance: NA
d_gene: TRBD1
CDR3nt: TGCGCCAGCAGCCAAGAAGGACAGGGGGTTAGGAACACTGAAGCTTTCTTT
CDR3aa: CASSQEGQGVRNTEAFF

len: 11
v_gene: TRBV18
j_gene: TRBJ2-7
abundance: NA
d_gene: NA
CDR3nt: TGTGCCAGCTCCACCGCGGACGAGCAGTACTTC
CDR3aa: CASSTADEQYF

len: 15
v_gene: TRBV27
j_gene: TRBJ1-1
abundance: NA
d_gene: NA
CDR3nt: TGTGCCAGCAGCCTCGGGGGTGTGGGAAGTAGGAGAGCTTTCTTT
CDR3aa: CASSLGGVGSRRAFF

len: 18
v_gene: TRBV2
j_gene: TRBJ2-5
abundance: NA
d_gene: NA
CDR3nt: TGTGCCATCATGAGGATCCGACAGGAGGGAGGGGCTTGGGAGACCCAGTACTTC
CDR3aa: CAIMRIRQEGGAWETQYF

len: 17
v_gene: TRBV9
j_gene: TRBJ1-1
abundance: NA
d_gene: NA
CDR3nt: TGTGCCAGCAGCGTAGGCATTTGGGGGAGGGAGAACACTGAAGCTTTCTTT
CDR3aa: CASSVGIWGRENTEAFF

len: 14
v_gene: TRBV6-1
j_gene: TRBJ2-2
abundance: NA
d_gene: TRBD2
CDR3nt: TGTGCCAGCACTCCTAGCGGGGGGACCGGGGAGCTGTTTTTT
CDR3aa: CASTPSGGTGELFF